Listed below are T cell receptor beta chains from one sample, sequenced in a study of blood T cell repertoires in COVID-19. The method was immunoSEQ multiplex PCR; TCRdb's version includes in-frame clones alone and lacks a portion of them. The sample holds about 200,000 clones, 80% to 95% seen once. Sequencing was carried out using peripheral blood. These receptors all come from a man between 60 and 70 years old with COVID-19, enrolled during active disease. CDR3s include the opening cysteine and the closing phenylalanine or tryptophan. A D gene is named only where the DNA matches it firmly. Clone size is stated in some rows and not others, as once, few, many or a class when expanded.

d_call	v_call	cdr3_length	j_call	clone_size	cdr3_nt	cdr3_aa
NA	TRBV3-1/TRBV3-2	18	TRBJ1-2	NA	TGTGCCAGCAGCCAAGATTACGAGGTCCGGGTGGCTAACTATGGCTACACCTTC	CASSQDYEVRVANYGYTF
NA	TRBV6-5	15	TRBJ2-7	NA	TGTGCCAGCAGCTCGATTAGCGCTGGTTCCTACGAGCAGTACTTC	CASSSISAGSYEQYF
NA	TRBV7-9	14	TRBJ1-2	NA	TGTGCCAGCAGCTTCCAGGGGATTGGCGATGGCTACACCTTC	CASSFQGIGDGYTF
NA	TRBV11-3	13	TRBJ2-7	NA	TGTGCCAGCAGCTTGGGCAACTCCTACGAGCAGTACTTC	CASSLGNSYEQYF
NA	TRBV3-1/TRBV3-2	17	TRBJ2-2	NA	TGTGCCAGCAGCCAAGATCGATTGGGCGCAGCCACCGGGGAGCTGTTTTTT	CASSQDRLGAATGELFF
NA	TRBV29-1	13	TRBJ2-2	NA	TGCAGCGTTCAAAATCAGGGGACCGGGGAGCTGTTTTTT	CSVQNQGTGELFF
NA	TRBV5-4	16	TRBJ1-6	NA	TGTGCCAGCAGCCTGAACGTGGACACACGTTCTTCACCCCTCCACTTT	CASSLNVDTRSSPLHF
TRBD2	TRBV28	22	TRBJ2-7	once	TGTGCCAGCAGCACCCGAACCCTACCGGGACTAGCGGGAGGGCCCCCCCGGTACGAGCAGTACTTC	CASSTRTLPGLAGGPPRYEQYF
TRBD1	TRBV4-2	16	TRBJ2-1	NA	TGTGCCAGCAGCCTACATGGTGGGACAGGGGAAAATGAGCAGTTCTTC	CASSLHGGTGENEQFF
NA	TRBV5-1	15	TRBJ1-1	NA	TGCGCCAGCAGCTTGGTACCGTGGGCGAACACTGAAGCTTTCTTT	CASSLVPWANTEAFF
NA	TRBV28	18	TRBJ2-1	NA	TGTGCCAGCAGCTTCCACCGGGTCTCAAGGGGCGCCTACAATGAGCAGTTCTTC	CASSFHRVSRGAYNEQFF
TRBD1	TRBV28	14	TRBJ1-1	NA	TGTGCCAGCAGTGTTATTACAGGGGGGACTGAAGCTTTCTTT	CASSVITGGTEAFF
NA	TRBV30	13	TRBJ1-1	NA	TGTGCCTGGAGTCGCGGGTTGAACACTGAAGCTTTCTTT	CAWSRGLNTEAFF
NA	TRBV29-1	13	TRBJ1-1	NA	TGCAGCGTTGAAGACGAGTGGGAGAGTGAAGCTTTCTTT	CSVEDEWESEAFF
TRBD1	TRBV28	12	TRBJ2-7	NA	TGTGCCACCGGGACAGGGAGCTACGAGCAGTACTTC	CATGTGSYEQYF
NA	TRBV15	16	TRBJ2-4	NA	TGTGCCACCAGCAACCCGGGGGTCGGGGCCAAAAACATTCAGTACTTC	CATSNPGVGAKNIQYF
TRBD1	TRBV6-2/TRBV6-3	15	TRBJ1-2	NA	TGTGCCAGCAGTGATGGACCTGGCAGGGGGGATGGCTACACCTTC	CASSDGPGRGDGYTF
TRBD1	TRBV5-4	14	TRBJ1-2	NA	TGTGCCAGCAGCCTACAGGGGGCTAACTATGGCTACACCTTC	CASSLQGANYGYTF
NA	TRBV28	12	TRBJ1-1	NA	TGTGCCAGCAGTTTACACGGGACAGAAGCTTTCTTT	CASSLHGTEAFF
NA	TRBV7-2	15	TRBJ2-2	NA	TGTGCCAGCAGCCTTCGGAGCAGGGGCACCGGGGAGCTGTTTTTT	CASSLRSRGTGELFF
TRBD2	TRBV7-3	15	TRBJ2-7	NA	TGTGCCAGCAGCTTACTAGCGGGAGGGCCAAACGAGCAGTACTTC	CASSLLAGGPNEQYF
TRBD1	TRBV27	16	TRBJ2-7	NA	TGTGCCAGCAGTTCCGACAGGGTTATCGGTTCGTACGAGCAGTACTTC	CASSSDRVIGSYEQYF
NA	TRBV28	14	TRBJ1-5	once	TGTGCCAGCAGTTCTCTGGGAGGGAACCAGCCCCAGCATTTT	CASSSLGGNQPQHF
NA	TRBV9	14	TRBJ1-2	NA	TGTGCCAGCAGCCCCGGTACAGGGACGGATGGCTACACCTTC	CASSPGTGTDGYTF
TRBD1	TRBV25-1	15	TRBJ1-4	NA	TGTGCCAGCAGTGATCCTCGGACAGGGGTCGAAAAACTGTTTTTT	CASSDPRTGVEKLFF
TRBD1	TRBV18	14	TRBJ1-5	NA	TGTGCCAGCTCGCTAGGACAGGGGTCAAGGTCCCAGCATTTT	CASSLGQGSRSQHF